This T cell receptor (beta chain) stems from a study of cytotoxic CD8 clonotypes in ibrutinib-treated CLL. Overall study: There were, on average, about 250,000 productive templates and tens of thousands of productive rearrangements per sample.

Assay used: immunoSEQ multiplex PCR; TCRdb lists only in-frame clones, some missing. The table includes 80,000 to 95,000 clones, roughly 83% detected once. This TCR was recovered from a human donor with chronic lymphocytic leukemia. This specimen consisted of PBMCs, obtained after 12 months of ibrutinib treatment.

The CDR3 sequence: CASSPGQGEAFF. The DNA for the CDR3 is TGTGCCAGCAGCCCCGGACAGGGGGAAGCTTTCTTT. V is TRBV6-5 and J is TRBJ1-1; 9 bases map to TRBD1. Germline values: CDR1 MNHEY, CDR2 SVGAGI. This CDR3 contains 12 residues. With V trimmed by 6 bases and J by 8 bases, 4 bases remained unmatched.